Following are 12 T cell receptor beta chains from one sample sequenced in a study of regulatory T cells in long-lasting Graves disease. As for time point: newly diagnosed GD, antithyroid drugs for less than 3 months. PBMCs were the source of the RNA used for TCR sequencing. Through Arm-PCR of CDR3 regions and iRepertoire HTBI primers, TCR beta libraries were built. TCRdb re-analysed the multiplex PCR reads in MiXCR, keeping a single row per CDR3 protein. Here the sample spans about 460,000 distinct CDR3 sequences, about 14% being singletons. The same sample was also studied in work on T cells in Graves' hyperthyroidism and ophthalmopathy.

The starting material was peripheral blood mononuclear cells (PBMCs), obtained at new diagnosis, from a patient treated with antithyroid drugs. The receptors were sampled from a woman aged 45-65 years with Graves disease.

This clonotype has ten or more counts. V usage is TRBV30 and J usage is TRBJ1-6; no firm D call. V gave up 4 bases and J gave up 8 bases, with 15 bases separating them. Germline V gene lookup returns CDR1 GTSNPN and CDR2 SVGIG (reference sequence). The CDR3 extends over 14 amino acids. The CDR3: CAWNGPDPDSPLHF. In DNA form, the CDR3 reads TGTGCCTGGAACGGTCCGGACCCCGATTCACCCCTCCACTTT.

This clonotype occurred a few times. The chain is built from TRBV6-5 and TRBJ2-7; D perhaps matches TRBD1 (5 bases). The CDR3 sequence is 13 residues long. Trimming removed 2 bases from V and 4 bases from J, with 9 bases in between. Germline CDR1 is MNHEY and CDR2 is SVGAGI. DNA for the CDR3: TGTGCCAGCAGTTACCGGCCAGGGTACGAGCAGTACTTC. Encoded protein: CASSYRPGYEQYF.

This clonotype has ten or more counts. The chain recombines TRBV7-2 with TRBJ1-2; 7 positions agree with TRBD1. Germline CDR1 SGHTA, CDR2 FQGNSA. There are 15 residues in the CDR3. The junction had 3 bases not matched to a gene; V was cut back by 0 bases and J by 2 bases. The CDR3 DNA is TGTGCCAGCAGCTTAGCGGGACAGAAAAACTATGGCTACACCTTC. Translated: CASSLAGQKNYGYTF.

The J gene is TRBJ2-1, the V gene TRBV18, with D possibly being TRBD1 or TRBD2 (5 bases each). Per germline, CDR1 KGHSH and CDR2 LQKENI. Trimming cost V 0 bases and J 10 bases, with 19 bases left between them. The CDR3 has 16 residues. The CDR3 is CASSPPRDRRVGEQFF. CDR3 nucleotide sequence: TGTGCCAGCTCACCACCGAGGGACCGCCGTGTGGGAGAGCAGTTCTTC.

There are many counts of this clonotype. The CDR3 spells CASSNPKSADTQYF. In DNA form, the CDR3 reads TGCGCCAGCAGCAACCCGAAAAGCGCAGATACGCAGTATTTT. The J gene is TRBJ2-3, the V gene TRBV5-1; D is uncertain. The V gene's germline CDR1 is SGHRS and CDR2 YFSETQ. The CDR3 extends over 14 amino acids. Trimming removed 4 bases at V and 4 bases at J, with 13 bases between.

This clonotype came up many times. This chain joins TRBV28 and TRBJ2-7; 8 positions agree with TRBD1. Germline assignment: CDR1 MDHEN and CDR2 SYDVKM. Losses at the gene ends were 6 bases for V and 0 bases for J; bases not matched to a gene: 10. The length of the CDR3 is 16 residues. The CDR3 region is CASSQRTGLSSYEQYF. The CDR3 DNA follows: TGTGCCAGCAGCCAGAGGACAGGGCTGTCCTCCTACGAGCAGTACTTC.

The chain is built from TRBV19 and TRBJ1-5; no reliable D call. V gave up 3 bases and J gave up 4 bases, with 7 bases separating them. In germline, CDR1 is LNHDA, CDR2 SQIVND (reference sequence). The CDR3 runs to 13 residues. The CDR3 region has the DNA TGTGCCAGTAGTATTGGGGTTAATCAGCCCCAGCATTTT. Translation: CASSIGVNQPQHF.

This clonotype has a count of ten or more. This chain joins TRBV20-1 and TRBJ2-1; D gene ambiguous. CDR3 length equals 15 residues. Per germline, CDR1 DFQATT and CDR2 SNEGSKA (reference sequence). Trimming took off 5 bases at V and 5 bases at J, with 19 bases between the two ends. CDR3 DNA: TGCAGTGCTTGGGGTGGGCTAGTAAACCACAATGAGCAGTTCTTC. Amino acids: CSAWGGLVNHNEQFF.

CDR3 bases: TGTGCCACCAGTGACTCACCTGGACTAGCGGGAGGGAGCTCCTACAATGAGCAGTTCTTC. Translation gives CATSDSPGLAGGSSYNEQFF. The gene calls are TRBV24-1 and TRBJ2-1; 15 nucleotides align to TRBD2. V gave up 4 bases and J gave up 0 bases; unmatched junction bases: 9. Germline V gene data show CDR1 as KGHDR and CDR2 as SFDVKD. This CDR3 has 20 residues.

The table lists this clonotype with a few counts. J is TRBJ2-1 and V is TRBV18; 9 bases fit TRBD1. Germline values: CDR1 KGHSH, CDR2 LQKENI. The CDR3 runs to 14 residues. Trimming at V came to 4 bases and at J to 7 bases, leaving 5 bases not matched to a gene. The DNA for the CDR3 is TGTGCCAGCTCACTGAAACAGGGGGCGAATGAGCAGTTCTTC. This gives the protein CASSLKQGANEQFF.

This clonotype was observed a few times. DNA for the CDR3: TGTGCCAGCAGATCCGACGTTAGCTATGGCTACACCTTC. Translating it yields CASRSDVSYGYTF. The J gene is TRBJ1-2, the V gene TRBV6-1; unclear D gene. CDR1 and CDR2 (germline): MNHNS, SASEGT. The CDR3 spans 13 residues. The V end lost 6 bases, the J end lost 4 bases, and 12 bases lay between the germline ends.

There are many counts of this clonotype. The chain combines TRBV24-1 with TRBJ2-2, with TRBD1 identical over 9 bases. The CDR3 runs 16 residues. Trimming removed 6 bases from V and 0 bases from J; junction bases left unmatched: 4. CDR1 and CDR2 (germline): KGHDR, SFDVKD. CDR3 bases: TGTGCCACCAGTACTACAGGGGGCGCGAACACCGGGGAGCTGTTTTTT. This translates into CATSTTGGANTGELFF.